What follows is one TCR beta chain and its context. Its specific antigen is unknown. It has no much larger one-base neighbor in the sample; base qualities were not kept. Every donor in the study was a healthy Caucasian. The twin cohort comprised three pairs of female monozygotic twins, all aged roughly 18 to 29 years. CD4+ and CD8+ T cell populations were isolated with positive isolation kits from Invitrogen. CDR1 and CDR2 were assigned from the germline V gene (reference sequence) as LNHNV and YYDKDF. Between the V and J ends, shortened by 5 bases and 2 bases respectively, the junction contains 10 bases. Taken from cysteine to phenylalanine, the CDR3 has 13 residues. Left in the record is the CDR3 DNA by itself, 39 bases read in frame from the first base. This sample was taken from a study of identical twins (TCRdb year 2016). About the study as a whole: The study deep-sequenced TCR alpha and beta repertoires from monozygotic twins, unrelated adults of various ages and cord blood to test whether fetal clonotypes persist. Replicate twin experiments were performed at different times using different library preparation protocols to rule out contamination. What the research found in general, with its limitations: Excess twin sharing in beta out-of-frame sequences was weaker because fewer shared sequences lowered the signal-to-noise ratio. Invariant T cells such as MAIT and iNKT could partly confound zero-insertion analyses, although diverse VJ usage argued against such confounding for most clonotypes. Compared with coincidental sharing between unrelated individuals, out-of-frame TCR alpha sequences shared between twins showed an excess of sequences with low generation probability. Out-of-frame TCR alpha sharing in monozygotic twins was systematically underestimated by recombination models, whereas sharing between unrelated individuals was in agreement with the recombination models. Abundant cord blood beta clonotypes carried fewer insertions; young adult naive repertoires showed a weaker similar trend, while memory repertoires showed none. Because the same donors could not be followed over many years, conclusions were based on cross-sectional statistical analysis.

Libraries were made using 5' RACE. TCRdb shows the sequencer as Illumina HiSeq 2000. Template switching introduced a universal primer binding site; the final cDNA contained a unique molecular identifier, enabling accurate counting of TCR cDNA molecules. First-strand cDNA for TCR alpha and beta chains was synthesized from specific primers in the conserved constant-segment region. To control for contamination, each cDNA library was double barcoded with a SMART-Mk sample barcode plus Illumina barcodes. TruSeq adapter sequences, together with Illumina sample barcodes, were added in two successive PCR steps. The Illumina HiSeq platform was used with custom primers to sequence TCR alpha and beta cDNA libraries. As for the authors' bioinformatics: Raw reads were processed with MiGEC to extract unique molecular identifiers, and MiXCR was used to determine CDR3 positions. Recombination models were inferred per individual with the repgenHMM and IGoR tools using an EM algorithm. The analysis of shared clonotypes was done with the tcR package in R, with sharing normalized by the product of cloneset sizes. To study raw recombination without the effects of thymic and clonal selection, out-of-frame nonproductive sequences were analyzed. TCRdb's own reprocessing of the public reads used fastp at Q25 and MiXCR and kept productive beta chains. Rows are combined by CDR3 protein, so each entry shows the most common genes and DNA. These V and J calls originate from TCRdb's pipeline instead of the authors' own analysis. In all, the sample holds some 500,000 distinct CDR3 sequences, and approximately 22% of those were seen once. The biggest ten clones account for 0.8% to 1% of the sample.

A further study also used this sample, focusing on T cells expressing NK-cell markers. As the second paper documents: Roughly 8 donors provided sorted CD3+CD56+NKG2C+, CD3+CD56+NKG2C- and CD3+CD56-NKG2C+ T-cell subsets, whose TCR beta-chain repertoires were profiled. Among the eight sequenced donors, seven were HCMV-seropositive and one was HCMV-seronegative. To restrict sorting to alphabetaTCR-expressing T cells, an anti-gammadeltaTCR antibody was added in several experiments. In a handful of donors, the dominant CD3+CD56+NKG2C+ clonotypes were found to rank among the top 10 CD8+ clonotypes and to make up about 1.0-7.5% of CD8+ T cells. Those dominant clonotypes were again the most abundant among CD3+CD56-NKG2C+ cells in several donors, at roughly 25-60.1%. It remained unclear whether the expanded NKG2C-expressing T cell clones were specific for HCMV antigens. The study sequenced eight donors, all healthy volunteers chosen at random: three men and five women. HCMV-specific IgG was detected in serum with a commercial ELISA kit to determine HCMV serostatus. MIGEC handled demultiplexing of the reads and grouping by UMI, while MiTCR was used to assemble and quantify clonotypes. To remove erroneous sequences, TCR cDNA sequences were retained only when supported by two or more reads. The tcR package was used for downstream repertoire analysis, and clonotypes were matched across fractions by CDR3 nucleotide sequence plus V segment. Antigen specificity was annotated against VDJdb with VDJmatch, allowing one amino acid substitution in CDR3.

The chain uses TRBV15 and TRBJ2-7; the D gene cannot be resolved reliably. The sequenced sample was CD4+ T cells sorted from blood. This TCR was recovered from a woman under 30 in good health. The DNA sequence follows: TGTGCCACCAGCGGGCAGTTAACCTACGAGCAGTACTTC. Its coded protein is CATSGQLTYEQYF.